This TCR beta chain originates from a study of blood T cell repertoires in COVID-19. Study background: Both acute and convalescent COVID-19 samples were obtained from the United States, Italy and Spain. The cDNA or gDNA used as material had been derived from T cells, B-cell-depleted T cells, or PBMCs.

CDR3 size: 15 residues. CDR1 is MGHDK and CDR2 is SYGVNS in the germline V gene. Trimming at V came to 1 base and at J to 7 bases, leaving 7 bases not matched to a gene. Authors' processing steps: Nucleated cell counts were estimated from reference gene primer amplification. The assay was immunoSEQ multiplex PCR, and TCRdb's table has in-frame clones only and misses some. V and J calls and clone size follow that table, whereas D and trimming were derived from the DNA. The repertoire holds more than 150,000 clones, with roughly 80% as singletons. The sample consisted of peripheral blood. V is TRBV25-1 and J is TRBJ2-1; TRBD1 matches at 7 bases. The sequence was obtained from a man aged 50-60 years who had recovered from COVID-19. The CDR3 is CASSEFGTARNEQFF. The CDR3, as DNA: TGTGCCAGCAGTGAATTTGGGACAGCCCGAAATGAGCAGTTCTTC.